Presented here are 19 T cell receptor beta chains from one specimen sequenced in a study of blood T cell repertoires in COVID-19. Measured with immunoSEQ multiplex PCR; TCRdb has only the in-frame clones, and not every one. Among about 120,000 clones, nearly 90% were seen once, and the ten largest hold 3.5% to 4%. Sequencing input: peripheral blood. All receptors derive from a woman aged 55-70 years with COVID-19, enrolled during active disease.

This clone was seen just once. V and J are TRBV6-5 and TRBJ1-6; possibly TRBD1 for D (5 bases). Trimming shortened V by 6 bases and J by 10 bases, and 13 bases separated the two germline ends. The CDR3 length is 13 residues. CDR1 MNHEY and CDR2 SVGAGI come from the germline V gene. The CDR3 DNA follows: TGTGCCAGCAGACAGGCACTCGGCTCACCCCTCCACTTT. Amino acid sequence: CASRQALGSPLHF.

V is TRBV6-2 or TRBV6-3 and J is TRBJ1-5; 7 bases are a match to TRBD1. This CDR3 spans 15 amino acids. Germline V gives CDR1 MNHEY, CDR2 SVGEGT. V lost 1 base to trimming and J lost 7 bases; unmatched junction nucleotides: 7. This CDR3 reads CASSYLTGRGQPQHF. The CDR3 region has the DNA TGTGCCAGCAGTTACTTGACAGGGAGAGGACAGCCCCAGCATTTT.

The chain has TRBV19 and TRBJ1-5; perhaps TRBD1 as D (5 bases). V was clipped by 1 base and J by 4 bases, with 11 bases between them. This CDR3 is built from 15 residues. Germline CDR1 is LNHDA and CDR2 is SQIVND (reference sequence). CDR3 in amino acids: CASSIVGKGNQPQHF. The CDR3 region has the DNA TGTGCCAGTAGTATAGTAGGGAAGGGGAATCAGCCCCAGCATTTT.

This clone has only a few counts. The rearrangement uses TRBV5-4 and TRBJ2-2; weak D call: TRBD1 (6 bases). V lost 3 bases and J lost 0, with 15 bases in between. Germline CDR1 and CDR2: SGHNT and YYREEE (reference sequence). This CDR3 region has 17 residues. CDR3 protein: CASSSGTTQANTGELFF. The CDR3 DNA reads TGTGCCAGCAGCTCCGGGACAACCCAAGCGAACACCGGGGAGCTGTTTTTT.

The gene calls are TRBV27 and TRBJ1-1; no clear D. V gave up 8 bases and J gave up 5 bases, with 18 bases separating them. Germline CDR1 and CDR2: MNHEY and SMNVEV (reference sequence). The CDR3 runs 14 residues. CDR3 sequence: CASGSGALWTEAFF. CDR3 nucleotide sequence: TGTGCCAGCGGGTCGGGAGCATTGTGGACTGAAGCTTTCTTT.

J is TRBJ2-7 and V is TRBV5-8, with 13 bases matching TRBD2. There are 15 residues in the CDR3. CDR1 and CDR2 (germline): SGHTS, YDEGEE. V lost 6 bases to trimming and J lost 3 bases; unmatched junction nucleotides: 6. CDR3 in amino acids: CASNLGLAGVYEQYF. The CDR3 bases are TGTGCCAGCAACCTAGGACTAGCGGGGGTCTACGAGCAGTACTTC.

V usage is TRBV4-2 and J usage is TRBJ1-5; 9 nucleotides align to TRBD1. This CDR3 contains 15 residues. CDR1 and CDR2 from the germline V gene are LGHNA and YNFKEQ. J was trimmed by 4 bases and V by 4 bases; bases with no gene match: 5. This chain's CDR3 is CASSLFDRGNQPQHF. CDR3 in DNA: TGTGCCAGCAGCCTCTTCGACAGGGGGAATCAGCCCCAGCATTTT.

The chain uses TRBV7-8 and TRBJ1-2; a possible D gene is TRBD1 (5 bases). The CDR3 extends over 14 amino acids. CDR1 is SGHVS, CDR2 FQNEAQ, per germline. The V end lost 5 bases, the J end lost 4 bases, and 14 bases lay between the germline ends. For the CDR3, the DNA is TGTGCCAGCAGCCGTGAGACAGTGACCTATGGCTACACCTTC. This sequence encodes CASSRETVTYGYTF. Using reference TRBV7-8 and TRBJ1-2 for the parts outside the CDR3, the full variable domain is GAGVSQSPRYKVAKRGQDVALRCDPISGHVSLFWYQQALGQGPEFLTYFQNEAQLDKSGLPSDRFFAERPEGSVSTLKIQRTQQEDSAVYLCASSRETVTYGYTFGSGTRLTVV.

V gene TRBV19 combines with J gene TRBJ2-1; 9 bases align to TRBD1. CDR3 length: 15 residues. Germline loops: CDR1 LNHDA, CDR2 SQIVND (reference sequence). Losses at the gene ends were 4 bases for V and 3 bases for J; bases not matched to a gene: 4. The CDR3 spells CASSRQGGFYNEQFF. CDR3 sequence (DNA): TGTGCCAGTAGTAGACAGGGGGGGTTCTACAATGAGCAGTTCTTC.

The rearrangement joins TRBV6-5 to TRBJ1-1; 8 bases fit TRBD1. Germline CDR1 and CDR2: MNHEY and SVGAGI. The J segment lost 6 bases and the V segment lost 5 bases, leaving 5 bases of the junction unmatched. The CDR3 extends over 13 amino acids. The CDR3 DNA is TGTGCCAGCAGTCAGGACAGGGTGGCTGAAGCTTTCTTT. As protein: CASSQDRVAEAFF.

The chain links TRBV25-1 to TRBJ1-2; no clear D. The germline V gene has CDR1 MGHDK and CDR2 SYGVNS. V was shortened by 3 bases and J by 5 bases, with 10 bases between the two germline ends. The CDR3 contains 13 residues. For the CDR3, the DNA is TGTGCCAGCAGTGATGCCACTTCGTATGGCTACACCTTC. Protein product: CASSDATSYGYTF.

As concerns this clone: The junction departs from the called germline gene at one end, perhaps through a read error. The same CDR3 is also encoded by other DNA sequences in this sample. This chain connects TRBV6-5 to TRBJ1-5; tentatively, D is TRBD1 (6 bases). The CDR3 contains 13 residues. Germline V gene sequence: CDR1 MNHEY, CDR2 SVGAGI. CDR3 region: CASSYGGNQPQHF. The CDR3 bases are TGTGCCAGCAGTTACGGGGGCAACCAGCCCCAGCATTTT.

This chain links TRBV2 with TRBJ1-2; TRBD1 aligns across 9 bases. The CDR3 is 12 amino acids. Germline V CDR1 and CDR2: SNHLY, FYNNEI. J was trimmed by 4 bases and V by 9 bases; bases with no gene match: 3. CDR3 sequence (DNA): TGTGCCAGTGACAGGGGGGGCTATGGCTACACCTTC. Protein sequence: CASDRGGYGYTF.

The chain recombines TRBV28 with TRBJ1-5; a possible D gene is TRBD1 (6 bases). V was shortened by 6 bases and J by 11 bases, with 17 bases between the two germline ends. CDR1 MDHEN and CDR2 SYDVKM come from the germline V gene. This CDR3 region has 13 residues. The CDR3 DNA reads TGTGCCAGCAGCATGGTAGGACAGCCGACCCAGCATTTT. This encodes CASSMVGQPTQHF. Looking up the rest from reference TRBV28 and TRBJ1-5 gives the full variable domain: DVKVTQSSRYLVKRTGEKVFLECVQDMDHENMFWYRQDPGLGLRLIYFSYDVKMKEKGDIPEGYSVSREKKERFSLILESASTNQTSMYLCASSMVGQPTQHFGDGTRLSIL.

The chain recombines TRBV7-2 with TRBJ2-5; D is perhaps TRBD1 (6 bases). Trimming took off 5 bases at V and 4 bases at J, with 11 bases between the two ends. Germline-derived CDR1 and CDR2 are SGHTA and FQGNSA. The CDR3 is 13 residues long. CDR3 DNA: TGTGCCAGCAGCCAGGGCAGGGGAGAGACCCAGTACTTC. As protein: CASSQGRGETQYF.

This sequence joins TRBV7-2 and TRBJ2-1; 7 bases are shared with TRBD1. Germline V gene sequence: CDR1 SGHTA, CDR2 FQGNSA. This CDR3 is built from 17 residues. Trimming removed 6 bases from V and 5 bases from J; junction bases left unmatched: 16. CDR3 sequence: CASRRRTGSLSHNEQFF. CDR3 bases: TGTGCCAGCAGACGGAGGACAGGTAGTCTATCCCACAATGAGCAGTTCTTC.

This chain links TRBV28 with TRBJ1-5; D possibly corresponds to TRBD1 (6 bases). V was clipped by 3 bases and J by 6 bases, with 12 bases between them. CDR3 length: 14 residues. The germline CDR1 and CDR2 sequences are MDHEN and SYDVKM. CDR3 region: CASSFRGLGQPQHF. The CDR3 bases are TGTGCCAGCAGTTTCAGGGGCTTAGGTCAGCCCCAGCATTTT.

V and J are TRBV6-2 or TRBV6-3 and TRBJ2-3; 8 positions match TRBD2. The V and J ends lost 3 bases and 0 bases, in that order; junction bases with no gene match: 5. The CDR3 is made up of 16 amino acids. Germline V gives CDR1 MNHEY, CDR2 SVGEGT. DNA for the CDR3: TGTGCCAGCAGTTATGTAGCGGGGACAAGCACAGATACGCAGTATTTT. Translated: CASSYVAGTSTDTQYF.

On this clone itself: Other DNA sequences in the sample encode the same CDR3. The gene calls are TRBV19 and TRBJ2-5; D unclear. The V end lost 1 base, the J end lost 4 bases, and 4 bases lay between the germline ends. Germline lookup yields CDR1 LNHDA and CDR2 SQIVND (reference sequence). The CDR3 is 12 amino acids. CDR3 bases: TGTGCCAGTAGTATAGCCGGAGAGACCCAGTACTTC. Amino acid sequence: CASSIAGETQYF.